These 4 T cell receptor beta chains were sequenced from one sample in a study of T-cell memory formation after mild COVID-19. TCRdb reanalysed the 5' RACE reads using MiXCR and keeps one entry per CDR3 protein. The table shows around 200,000 distinct CDR3 sequences, with approximately 17% occurring only once. Sequenced sample: PBMCs or a T cell subset sorted from them (not recorded which). These receptors originate from a man between 18 and 35 years old who had mild COVID-19 (a few samples of this study predate the infection). Cell type and time point are not known.

The rearrangement links TRBV5-1 to TRBJ1-1; 7 nucleotides line up with TRBD1. Germline-derived CDR1 and CDR2 are SGHRS and YFSETQ. The CDR3 has 14 amino acids. The V and J ends lost 3 bases and 0 bases, in that order; junction bases with no gene match: 2. The CDR3 DNA sequence: TGCGCCAGCAGCTGGGACAGCTTGAACACTGAAGCTTTCTTT. Encoded protein: CASSWDSLNTEAFF. Full variable domain (missing parts from reference TRBV5-1 and TRBJ1-1): KAGVTQTPRYLIKTRGQQVTLSCSPISGHRSVSWYQQTPGQGLQFLFEYFSETQRNKGNFPGRFSGRQFSNSRSEMNVSTLELGDSALYLCASSWDSLNTEAFFGQGTRLTVV.

The chain joins TRBV6-2 or TRBV6-3 to TRBJ1-1, with D possibly being TRBD1 (5 bases). This CDR3 contains 15 residues. V shed 6 bases and J shed 0 bases, with 14 bases lying between them. In germline, CDR1 is MNHEY, CDR2 SVGEGT. For the CDR3, the DNA is TGTGCCAGCAGCAGAAGACAGTCAATGAACACTGAAGCTTTCTTT. Translated: CASSRRQSMNTEAFF.

The J gene is TRBJ2-1, the V gene TRBV6-2 or TRBV6-3; D possibly corresponds to TRBD2 (6 bases). V lost 3 bases to trimming and J lost 0 bases, with 9 bases between them. The germline V gene has CDR1 MNHEY and CDR2 SVGEGT. CDR3 size: 15 residues. In DNA form, the CDR3 reads TGTGCCAGCAGTTATGCGGGGAACTCCTACAATGAGCAGTTCTTC. Protein: CASSYAGNSYNEQFF.

This chain links TRBV5-1 with TRBJ1-6; 8 bases are a match to TRBD1. Trimming at V came to 3 bases and at J to 9 bases, leaving 5 bases not matched to a gene. Germline CDR1 SGHRS, CDR2 YFSETQ. The CDR3 has 14 amino acids. The chain's CDR3 is CASSSGQDLSPLHF. CDR3 DNA sequence: TGCGCCAGCAGCTCGGGACAGGACCTTTCACCCCTCCACTTT.